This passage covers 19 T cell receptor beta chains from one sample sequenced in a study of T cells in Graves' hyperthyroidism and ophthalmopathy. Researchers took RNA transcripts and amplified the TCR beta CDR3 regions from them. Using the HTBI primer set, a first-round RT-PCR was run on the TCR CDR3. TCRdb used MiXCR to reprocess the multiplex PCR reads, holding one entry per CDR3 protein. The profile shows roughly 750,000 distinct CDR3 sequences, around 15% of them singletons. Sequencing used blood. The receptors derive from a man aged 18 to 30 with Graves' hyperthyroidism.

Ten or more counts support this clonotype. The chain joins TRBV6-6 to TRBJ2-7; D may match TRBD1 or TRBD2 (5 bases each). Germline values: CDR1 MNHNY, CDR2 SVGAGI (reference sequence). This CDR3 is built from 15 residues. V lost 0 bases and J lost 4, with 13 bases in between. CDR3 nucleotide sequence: TGTGCCAGCAGTTACTCGTTTGGGGGTTGGTACGAGCAGTACTTC. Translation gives CASSYSFGGWYEQYF.

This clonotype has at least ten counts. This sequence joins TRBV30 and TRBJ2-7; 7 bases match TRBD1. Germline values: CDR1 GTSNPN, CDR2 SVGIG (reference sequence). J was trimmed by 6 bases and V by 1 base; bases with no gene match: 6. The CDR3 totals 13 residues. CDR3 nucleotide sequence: TGTGCCTGGAGTGAGGACAGGCTATTCGAGCAGTACTTC. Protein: CAWSEDRLFEQYF. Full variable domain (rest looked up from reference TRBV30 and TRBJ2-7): SQTIHQWPATLVQPVGSPLSLECTVEGTSNPNLYWYRQAAGRGLQLLFYSVGIGQISSEVPQNLSASRPQDRQFILSSKKLLLSDSGFYLCAWSEDRLFEQYFGPGTRLTVT.

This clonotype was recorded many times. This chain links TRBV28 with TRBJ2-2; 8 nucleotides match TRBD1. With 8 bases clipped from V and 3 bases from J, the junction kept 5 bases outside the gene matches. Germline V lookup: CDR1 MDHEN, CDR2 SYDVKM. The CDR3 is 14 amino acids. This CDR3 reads CASGAGGYTGELFF. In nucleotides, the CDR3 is TGTGCCAGCGGGGCAGGGGGCTACACCGGGGAGCTGTTTTTT.

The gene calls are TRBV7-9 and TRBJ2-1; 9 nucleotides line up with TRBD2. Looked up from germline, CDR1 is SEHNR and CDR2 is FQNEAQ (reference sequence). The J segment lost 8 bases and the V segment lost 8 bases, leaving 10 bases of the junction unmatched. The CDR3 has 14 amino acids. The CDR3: CASGWEVAGDEQFF. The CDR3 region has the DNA TGTGCCAGCGGGTGGGAAGTAGCGGGAGATGAGCAGTTCTTC.

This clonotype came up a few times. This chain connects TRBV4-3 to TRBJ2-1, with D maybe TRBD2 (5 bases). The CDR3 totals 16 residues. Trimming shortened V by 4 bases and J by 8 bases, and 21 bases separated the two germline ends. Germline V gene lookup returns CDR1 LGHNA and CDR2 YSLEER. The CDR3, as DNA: TGCGCCAGCAGCCCCGGCGTGACGGGGTCGAGATATGAGCAGTTCTTC. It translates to CASSPGVTGSRYEQFF.

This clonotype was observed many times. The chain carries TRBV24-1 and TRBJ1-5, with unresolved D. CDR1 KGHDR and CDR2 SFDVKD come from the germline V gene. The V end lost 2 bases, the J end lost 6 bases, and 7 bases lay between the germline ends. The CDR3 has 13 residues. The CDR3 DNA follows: TGTGCCACCAGTGATTATACGAGTCAGCCCCAGCATTTT. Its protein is CATSDYTSQPQHF.

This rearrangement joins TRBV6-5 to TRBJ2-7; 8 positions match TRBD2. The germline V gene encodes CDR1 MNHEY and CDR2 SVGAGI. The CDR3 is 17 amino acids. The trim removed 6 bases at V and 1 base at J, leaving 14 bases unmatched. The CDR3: CASRRSSLSGTSYEQYF. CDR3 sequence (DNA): TGTGCCAGCAGACGAAGTTCCCTTAGCGGGACTTCCTACGAGCAGTACTTC.

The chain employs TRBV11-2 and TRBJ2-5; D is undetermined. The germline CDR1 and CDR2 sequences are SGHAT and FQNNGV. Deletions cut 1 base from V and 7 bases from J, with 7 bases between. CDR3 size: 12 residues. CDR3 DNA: TGTGCCAGCAGCTTAGTAGGGTGGACCCAGTACTTC. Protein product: CASSLVGWTQYF. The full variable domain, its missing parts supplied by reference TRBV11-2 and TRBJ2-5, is EAGVAQSPRYKIIEKRQSVAFWCNPISGHATLYWYQQILGQGPKLLIQFQNNGVVDDSQLPKDRFSAERLKGVDSTLKIQPAKLEDSAVYLCASSLVGWTQYFGPGTRLLVL.

Here the CDR3 DNA reads TGTGCCAGCAGCCAATCGAACTTCTATGGCTACACCTTC. Its protein product is CASSQSNFYGYTF. The chain combines TRBV16 with TRBJ1-2; D remains ambiguous. The CDR3 runs 13 residues. V was clipped by 0 bases and J by 4 bases, with 6 bases between them. The germline V gene encodes CDR1 KGHSY and CDR2 FQNENV.

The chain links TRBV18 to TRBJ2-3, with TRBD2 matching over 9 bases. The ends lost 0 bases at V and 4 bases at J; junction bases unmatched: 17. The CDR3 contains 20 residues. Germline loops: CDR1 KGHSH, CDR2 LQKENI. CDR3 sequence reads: CASSPPPGGVAGAEADTQYF. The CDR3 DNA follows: TGTGCCAGCTCACCACCGCCAGGGGGAGTAGCGGGAGCCGAAGCAGATACGCAGTATTTT.

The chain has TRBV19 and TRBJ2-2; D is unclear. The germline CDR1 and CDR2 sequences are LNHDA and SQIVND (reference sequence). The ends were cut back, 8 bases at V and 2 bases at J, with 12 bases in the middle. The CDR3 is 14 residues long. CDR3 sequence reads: CASQLSPNTGELFF. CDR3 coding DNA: TGTGCCAGTCAACTTAGCCCCAACACCGGGGAGCTGTTTTTT.

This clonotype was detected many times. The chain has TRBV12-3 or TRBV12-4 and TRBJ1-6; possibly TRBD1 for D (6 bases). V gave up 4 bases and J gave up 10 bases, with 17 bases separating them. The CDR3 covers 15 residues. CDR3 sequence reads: CASSSQGQGFSPLHF. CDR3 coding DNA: TGTGCCAGCAGTTCCCAGGGGCAGGGATTCTCACCCCTCCACTTT.

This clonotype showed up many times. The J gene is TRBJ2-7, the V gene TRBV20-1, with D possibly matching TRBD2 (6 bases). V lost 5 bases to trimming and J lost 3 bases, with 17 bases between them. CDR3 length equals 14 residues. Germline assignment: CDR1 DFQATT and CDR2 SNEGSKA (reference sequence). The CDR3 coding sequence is TGCAGTGCTCAATCCAGCGGAGGGGTCTACGAGCAGTACTTC. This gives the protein CSAQSSGGVYEQYF.

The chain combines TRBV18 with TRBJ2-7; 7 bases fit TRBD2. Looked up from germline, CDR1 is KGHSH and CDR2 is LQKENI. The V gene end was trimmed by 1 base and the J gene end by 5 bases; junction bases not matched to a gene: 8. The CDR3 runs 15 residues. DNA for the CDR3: TGTGCCAGCTCACCACGGGGGGGTATTACCCACGAGCAGTACTTC. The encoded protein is CASSPRGGITHEQYF.

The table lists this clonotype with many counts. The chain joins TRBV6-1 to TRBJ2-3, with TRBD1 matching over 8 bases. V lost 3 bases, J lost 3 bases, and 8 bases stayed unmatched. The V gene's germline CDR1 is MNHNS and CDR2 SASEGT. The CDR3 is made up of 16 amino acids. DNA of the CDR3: TGTGCCAGCAGTGAGACAGGGGTTATCCCTACAGATACGCAGTATTTT. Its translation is CASSETGVIPTDTQYF.

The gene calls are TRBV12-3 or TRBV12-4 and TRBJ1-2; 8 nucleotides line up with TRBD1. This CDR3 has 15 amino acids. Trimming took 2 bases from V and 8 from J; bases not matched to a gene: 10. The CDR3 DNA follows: TGTGCCAGCAGTTTAACGAAGACAGGGGTAGGAGGCTACACCTTC. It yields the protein CASSLTKTGVGGYTF.

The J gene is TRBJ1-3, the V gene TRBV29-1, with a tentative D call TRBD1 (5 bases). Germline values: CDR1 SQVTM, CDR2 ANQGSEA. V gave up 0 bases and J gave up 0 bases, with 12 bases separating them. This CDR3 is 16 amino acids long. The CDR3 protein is CSVEDHPGPSGNTIYF. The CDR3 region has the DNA TGCAGCGTTGAAGATCACCCAGGGCCCTCTGGAAACACCATATATTTT.

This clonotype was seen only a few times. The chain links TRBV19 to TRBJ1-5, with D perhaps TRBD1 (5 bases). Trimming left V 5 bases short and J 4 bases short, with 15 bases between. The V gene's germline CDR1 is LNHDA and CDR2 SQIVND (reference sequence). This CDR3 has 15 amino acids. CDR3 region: CASSPTGRPNQPQHF. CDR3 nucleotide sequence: TGTGCCAGTAGTCCAACGGGACGGCCAAATCAGCCCCAGCATTTT.

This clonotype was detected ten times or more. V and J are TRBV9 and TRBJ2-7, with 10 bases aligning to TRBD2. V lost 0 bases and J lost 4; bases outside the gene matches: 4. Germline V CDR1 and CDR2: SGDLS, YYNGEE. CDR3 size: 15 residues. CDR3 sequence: CASSVGGSGRYEQYF. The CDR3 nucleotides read TGTGCCAGCAGCGTAGGTGGTAGCGGGAGGTACGAGCAGTACTTC.